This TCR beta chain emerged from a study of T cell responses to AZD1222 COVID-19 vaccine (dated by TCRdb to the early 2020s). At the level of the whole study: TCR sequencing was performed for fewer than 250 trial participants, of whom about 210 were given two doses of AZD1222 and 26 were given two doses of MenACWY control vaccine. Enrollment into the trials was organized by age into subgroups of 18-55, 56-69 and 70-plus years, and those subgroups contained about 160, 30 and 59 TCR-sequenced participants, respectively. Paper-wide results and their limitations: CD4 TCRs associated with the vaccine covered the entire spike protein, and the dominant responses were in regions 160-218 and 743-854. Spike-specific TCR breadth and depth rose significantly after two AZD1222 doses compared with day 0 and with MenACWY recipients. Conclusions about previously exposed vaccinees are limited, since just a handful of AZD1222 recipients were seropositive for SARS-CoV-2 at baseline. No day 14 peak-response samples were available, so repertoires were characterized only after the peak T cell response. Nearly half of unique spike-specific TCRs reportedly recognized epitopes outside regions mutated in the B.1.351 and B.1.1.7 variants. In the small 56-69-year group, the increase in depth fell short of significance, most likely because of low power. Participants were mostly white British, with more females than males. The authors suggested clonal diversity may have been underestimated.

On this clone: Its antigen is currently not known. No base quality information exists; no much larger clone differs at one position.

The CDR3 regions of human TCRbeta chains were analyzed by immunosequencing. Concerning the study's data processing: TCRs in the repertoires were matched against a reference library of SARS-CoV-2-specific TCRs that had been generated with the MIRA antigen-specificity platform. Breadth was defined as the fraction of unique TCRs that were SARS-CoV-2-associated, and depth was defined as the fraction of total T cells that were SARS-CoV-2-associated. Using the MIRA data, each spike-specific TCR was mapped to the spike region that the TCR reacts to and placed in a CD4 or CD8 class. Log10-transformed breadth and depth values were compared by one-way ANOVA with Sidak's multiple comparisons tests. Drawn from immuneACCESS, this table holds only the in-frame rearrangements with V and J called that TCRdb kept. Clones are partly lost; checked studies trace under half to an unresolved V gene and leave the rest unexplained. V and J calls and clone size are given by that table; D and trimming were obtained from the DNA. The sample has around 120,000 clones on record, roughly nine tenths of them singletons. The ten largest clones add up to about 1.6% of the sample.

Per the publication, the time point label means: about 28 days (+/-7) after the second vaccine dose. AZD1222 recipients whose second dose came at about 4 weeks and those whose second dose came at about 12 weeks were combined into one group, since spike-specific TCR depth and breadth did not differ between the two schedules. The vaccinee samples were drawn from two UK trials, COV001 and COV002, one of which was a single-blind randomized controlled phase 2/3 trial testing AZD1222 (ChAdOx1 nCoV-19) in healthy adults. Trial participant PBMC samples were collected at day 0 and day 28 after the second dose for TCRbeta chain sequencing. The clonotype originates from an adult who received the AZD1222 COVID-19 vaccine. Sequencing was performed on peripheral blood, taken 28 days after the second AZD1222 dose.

The DNA sequence is TGTGCCAGCAGCCCCTTGGCCTCTGGAAACACCATATATTTT. Its translation is CASSPLASGNTIYF. The chain is made from TRBV5-5 and TRBJ1-3; the D gene remains uncertain. CDR1 SGHKS and CDR2 YYEKEE are derived from the germline V gene (reference sequence). V was cut back by 4 bases and J by 0 bases, leaving a gap of 8 bases between them. From cysteine to phenylalanine, the CDR3 is 14 amino acids long. Just the 42-base CDR3 DNA is kept, in frame starting at base 1.